Listed below are T cell receptor beta chains from one sample, sequenced in a study of circulating tumor DNA in untreated peripheral T-cell lymphoma. The data were produced by immunoSEQ multiplex PCR, yet TCRdb's version contains in-frame clones alone and is incomplete. The sample has about 8,900 clones, 82% seen once. Sample: tumor tissue. The receptors stem from a human donor with peripheral T-cell lymphoma. CDR3s include the opening cysteine and the closing phenylalanine or tryptophan.

TRBJ2-4 TRBV19 CASSQSALAGVSRGKNIQYF
TRBJ1-3 TRBV29-1 CSVEKGSENTIYF
TRBJ2-2 TRBV5-1 CASSLGQGFPGGELFF
TRBJ1-2 TRBV19 CASSIQKHNYGYTF
TRBJ2-3 TRBV15 CATSRGGTAGTDTQYF
TRBJ2-6 TRBV5-1 CASREGQNGANVLTF
TRBJ2-2 TRBV19 CASSITGGIHTGELFF
TRBJ1-5 TRBV7-7 CASSLGLTGQPQHF
TRBJ2-7 TRBV5-1 CASSLAGGLSYEQYF
TRBJ2-3 TRBV15 CATSRDSVEWGRRTDTQYF
TRBJ1-3 TRBV6-8 CASSYSTGGVNTIYF
TRBJ2-3 TRBV22-1 CASSYPTVRGEGDTQYF
TRBJ1-3 TRBV5-1 CASSLNGGSGNTIYF
TRBJ1-2 TRBV29-1 CSVEEHRNYGYTF
TRBJ1-2 TRBV9 CASSLPQGEGHGYTF
TRBJ2-3 TRBV15 CATSTSPVGDTQYF
TRBJ1-1 TRBV30 CASSIPLGTEAFF
TRBJ1-6 TRBV6-8 CASSYLGRDSPLHF
TRBJ2-1 TRBV6-8 CASLDSPYNEQFF
TRBJ2-7 TRBV5-1 CASSLVVGLSSYEQYF
TRBJ2-7 TRBV25-1 CASSESGGSYEQYF
TRBJ2-7 TRBV7-5 CASSQRTGPYEQYF
TRBJ1-1 TRBV19 CASSSRDNQYTETFF
TRBJ2-3 TRBV14 CASSLYTDTQYF
TRBJ2-2 TRBV29-1 CSVEENTGELFF
TRBJ2-1 TRBV11-3 CASSPDSSDNEQFF